This T cell receptor (gamma chain) was profiled in a study of gamma-delta chains in newborns, infants, children. Study-level background: Microbial exposure reportedly drives polyclonal innate γδ T cell expansion after birth.

TCRdb re-called clones from the reads via CATT. The data contain fewer than 500 gamma-chain clones, about 39% of them singletons. Concerning this clone: A much larger clone lies one base from this, so it may be a read error.

The germline V gene encodes CDR1 GITISATS and CDR2 ISYDGTV (reference sequence). The CDR3 covers 18 residues. The clonotype was recovered from a child who was a newborn, infant or young child, either healthy, febrile or measles-vaccinated (not recorded which). Material for sequencing was blood. The rearrangement links TRGV9 to TRGJP. The J gene was missing in TCRdb and was found by matching the end of the DNA to germline. CDR3 in amino acids: CAFWEVHEGELGKKIKVF. CDR3 sequence (DNA): TGTGCCTTTTGGGAGGTGCACGAGGGAGAGTTGGGCAAAAAAATCAAGGTATTT.